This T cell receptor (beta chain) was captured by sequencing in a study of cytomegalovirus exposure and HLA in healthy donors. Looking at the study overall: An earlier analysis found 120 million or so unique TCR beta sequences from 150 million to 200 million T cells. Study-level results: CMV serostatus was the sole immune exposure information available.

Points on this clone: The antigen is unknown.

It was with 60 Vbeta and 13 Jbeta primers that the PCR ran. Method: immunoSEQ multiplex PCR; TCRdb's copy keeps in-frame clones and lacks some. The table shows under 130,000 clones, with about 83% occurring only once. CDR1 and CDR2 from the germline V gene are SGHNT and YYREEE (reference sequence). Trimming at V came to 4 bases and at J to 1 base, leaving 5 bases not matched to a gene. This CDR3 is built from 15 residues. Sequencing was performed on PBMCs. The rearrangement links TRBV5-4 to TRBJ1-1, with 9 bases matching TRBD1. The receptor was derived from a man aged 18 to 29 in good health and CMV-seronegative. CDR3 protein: CASSPRTGANTEAFF. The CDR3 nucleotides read TGTGCCAGCAGCCCTAGGACAGGGGCGAACACTGAAGCTTTCTTT.